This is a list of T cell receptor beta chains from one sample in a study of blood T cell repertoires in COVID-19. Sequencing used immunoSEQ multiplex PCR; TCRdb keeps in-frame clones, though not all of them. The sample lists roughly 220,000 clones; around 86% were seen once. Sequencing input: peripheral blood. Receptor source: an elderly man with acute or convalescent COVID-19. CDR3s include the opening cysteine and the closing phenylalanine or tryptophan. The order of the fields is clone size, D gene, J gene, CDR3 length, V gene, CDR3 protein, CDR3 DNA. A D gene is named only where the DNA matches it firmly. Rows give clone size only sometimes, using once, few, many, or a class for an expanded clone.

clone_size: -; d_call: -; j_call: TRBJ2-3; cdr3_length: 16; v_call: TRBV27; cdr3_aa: CASSSRLQIPTDTQYF; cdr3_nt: TGTGCCAGCAGTTCACGACTCCAAATTCCAACAGATACGCAGTATTTT
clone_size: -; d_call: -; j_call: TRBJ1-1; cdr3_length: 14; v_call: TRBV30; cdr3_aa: CACPGGRANTEAFF; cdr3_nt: TGTGCCTGCCCGGGGGGGAGGGCGAACACTGAAGCTTTCTTT
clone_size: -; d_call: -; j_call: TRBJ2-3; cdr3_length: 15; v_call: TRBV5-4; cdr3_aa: CASSPERGRSDTQYF; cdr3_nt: TGTGCCAGCAGCCCCGAAAGGGGGAGATCAGATACGCAGTATTTT
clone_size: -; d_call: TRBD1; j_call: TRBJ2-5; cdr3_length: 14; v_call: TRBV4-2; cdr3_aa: CASSQGTGKETQYF; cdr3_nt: TGTGCCAGCAGCCAAGGGACAGGGAAGGAGACCCAGTACTTC
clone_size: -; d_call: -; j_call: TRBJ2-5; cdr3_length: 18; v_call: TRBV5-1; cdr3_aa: CASSSKASSGAGQETQYF; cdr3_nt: TGCGCCAGCAGCTCCAAGGCATCCTCAGGGGCTGGGCAAGAGACCCAGTACTTC
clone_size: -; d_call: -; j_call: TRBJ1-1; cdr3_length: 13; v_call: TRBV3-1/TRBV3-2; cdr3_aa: CASSQSGGTEAFF; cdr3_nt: TGTGCCAGCAGCCAGTCGGGAGGGACTGAAGCTTTCTTT
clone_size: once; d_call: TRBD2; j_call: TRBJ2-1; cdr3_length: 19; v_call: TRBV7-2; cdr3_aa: CASSPTGTSGFSSYNEQFF; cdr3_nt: TGTGCCAGCAGCCCCACCGGGACTAGCGGCTTCAGCTCCTACAATGAGCAGTTCTTC
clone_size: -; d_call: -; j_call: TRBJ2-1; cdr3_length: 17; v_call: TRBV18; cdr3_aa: CASSPPSQRLSYNEQFF; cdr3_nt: TGTGCCAGCTCACCACCGAGTCAGAGACTATCCTACAATGAGCAGTTCTTC
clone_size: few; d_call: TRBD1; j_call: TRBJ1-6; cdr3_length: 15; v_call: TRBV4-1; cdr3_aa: CASSQSGTGASPLHF; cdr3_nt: TGCGCCAGCAGCCAGTCCGGGACAGGGGCTTCACCCCTCCACTTT
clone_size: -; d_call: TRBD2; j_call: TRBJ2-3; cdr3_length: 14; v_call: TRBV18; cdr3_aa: CASSPSGSADTQYF; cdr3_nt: TGTGCCAGCTCACCGAGCGGGAGCGCAGATACGCAGTATTTT
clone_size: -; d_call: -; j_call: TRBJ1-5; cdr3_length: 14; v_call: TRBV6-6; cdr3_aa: CASSYTDSNQPQHF; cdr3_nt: TGTGCCAGCAGTTACACAGATAGCAATCAGCCCCAGCATTTT
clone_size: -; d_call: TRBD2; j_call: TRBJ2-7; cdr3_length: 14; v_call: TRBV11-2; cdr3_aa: CASREGGSLYEQYF; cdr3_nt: TGTGCCAGCAGGGAGGGAGGGAGCCTTTACGAGCAGTACTTC
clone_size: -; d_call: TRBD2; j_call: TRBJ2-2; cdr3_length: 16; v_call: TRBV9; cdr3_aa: CASSPWVAGVIGELFF; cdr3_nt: TGTGCCAGCAGCCCCTGGGTAGCGGGAGTAATCGGGGAGCTGTTTTTT
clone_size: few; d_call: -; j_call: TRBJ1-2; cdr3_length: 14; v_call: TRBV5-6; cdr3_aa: CASSLRQSPYGYTF; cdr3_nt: TGTGCCAGCAGCTTGAGACAGAGTCCCTATGGCTACACCTTC
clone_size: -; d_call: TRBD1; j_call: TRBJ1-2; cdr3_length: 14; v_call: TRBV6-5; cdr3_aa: CASSYRGQPYGYTF; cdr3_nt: TGTGCCAGCAGTTATAGGGGGCAGCCCTATGGCTACACCTTC
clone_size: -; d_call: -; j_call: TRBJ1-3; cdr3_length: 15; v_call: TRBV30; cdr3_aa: CAWSRGGYSGNTIYF; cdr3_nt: TGTGCCTGGAGTAGAGGAGGATACTCTGGAAACACCATATATTTT
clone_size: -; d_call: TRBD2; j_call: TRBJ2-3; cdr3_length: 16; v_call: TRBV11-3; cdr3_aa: CASSSPGLAVYDTQYF; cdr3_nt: TGTGCCAGCAGCTCGCCGGGACTAGCGGTATACGATACGCAGTATTTT
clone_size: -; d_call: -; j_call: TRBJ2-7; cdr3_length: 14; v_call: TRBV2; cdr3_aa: CASSRRGISYEQYF; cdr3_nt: TGTGCCAGCAGTCGACGGGGAATCTCCTACGAGCAGTACTTC
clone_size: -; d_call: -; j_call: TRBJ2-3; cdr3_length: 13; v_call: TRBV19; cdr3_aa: CASSTKQVHTQYF; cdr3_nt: TGTGCCAGTAGTACCAAACAGGTGCATACGCAGTATTTT
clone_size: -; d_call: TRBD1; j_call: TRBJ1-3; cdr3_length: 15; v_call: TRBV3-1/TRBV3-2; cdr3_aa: CASRRQGGSGNTIYF; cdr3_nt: TGTGCCAGCAGACGACAGGGTGGCTCTGGAAACACCATATATTTT